The 21 T cell receptor beta chains listed next were all sequenced from one sample in a study of Graves' ophthalmopathy and Graves' hyperthyroidism. From RNA, the CDR3 regions of TCR beta chains were amplified and sequenced. HTBI primers served in a first-round RT-PCR, which a second-round multiplex PCR followed. In TCRdb, the multiplex PCR reads were re-called with MiXCR into one record per CDR3 protein. The sample lists about 700,000 distinct CDR3 sequences; just over 40% were seen once. The sequencing input was peripheral blood. The receptors stem from an adult man with Graves' ophthalmopathy.

This clonotype was seen many times. V usage is TRBV5-1 and J usage is TRBJ2-7, with a possible D match to TRBD2 (6 bases). The CDR3 runs to 13 residues. Germline lookup yields CDR1 SGHRS and CDR2 YFSETQ. Trimming stripped 3 bases from V and 2 bases from J, with 9 bases between. CDR3 loop: CASSSGLTYEQYF. The DNA for the CDR3 is TGCGCCAGCAGCTCGGGACTCACCTACGAGCAGTACTTC.

This clonotype has a count of ten or more. The chain links TRBV29-1 to TRBJ2-2; 8 bases align to TRBD2. CDR3 length: 16 residues. Trimming at V came to 2 bases and at J to 6 bases, leaving 11 bases not matched to a gene. CDR1 and CDR2 (germline): SQVTM, ANQGSEA. The CDR3 reads CSVELGLAGPSGELFF. CDR3 in DNA: TGCAGCGTTGAACTTGGCCTAGCGGGTCCATCCGGGGAGCTGTTTTTT.

The chain is built from TRBV19 and TRBJ1-5, with 9 bases aligning to TRBD1. The ends lost 0 bases at V and 4 bases at J; junction bases unmatched: 1. The V gene's germline CDR1 is LNHDA and CDR2 SQIVND (reference sequence). The CDR3 covers 15 residues. CDR3 coding DNA: TGTGCCAGTAGTATAGAAGGGACAGGGAATCAGCCCCAGCATTTT. This codes for CASSIEGTGNQPQHF.

In the case of this clonotype: Without the conserved terminal phenylalanine or tryptophan, this CDR3 likely stems from a read error. CDR3 amino acids: CASSLRQGDTEAFL. DNA for the CDR3: TGTGCCAGCAGCTTGCGGCAAGGGGACACTGAAGCTTTCCTT. The V gene is TRBV5-4, the J gene TRBJ1-1, with D possibly matching TRBD1 (5 bases). In germline, CDR1 is SGHNT, CDR2 YYREEE (reference sequence). V lost 1 base and J lost 3, with 10 bases in between. The CDR3 runs 14 residues.

V gene TRBV10-2 combines with J gene TRBJ1-2, with a weak D call TRBD1 (5 bases). Germline CDR1 reads WSHSY; CDR2 reads SAAADI. V dropped 2 bases and J dropped 3 bases, with 13 bases sitting between them. The CDR3 covers 15 residues. CDR3 sequence: CASSEGAWGYYGYTF. The CDR3 coding sequence is TGCGCCAGCAGTGAGGGAGCGTGGGGCTACTATGGCTACACCTTC.

This clonotype was detected a few times. V usage is TRBV4-2 and J usage is TRBJ1-5; a possible D gene is TRBD1 (6 bases). The germline V and J ends were trimmed by 0 bases and 6 bases, with 12 bases remaining between them. This CDR3 is 15 amino acids long. In germline, CDR1 is LGHNA, CDR2 YNFKEQ. The CDR3 DNA follows: TGTGCCAGCAGCCAAGACAGAGGGGGTGGTCAGCCCCAGCATTTT. This codes for CASSQDRGGGQPQHF.

V is TRBV29-1 and J is TRBJ2-5; TRBD2 matches at 7 bases. The CDR3 is 12 residues long. In germline, CDR1 is SQVTM, CDR2 ANQGSEA. The V segment lost 8 bases and the J segment 2 bases; nucleotides outside the gene matches: 5. The CDR3 protein is CSTLRGQETQYF. The CDR3 DNA is TGCAGCACTCTGCGGGGGCAAGAGACCCAGTACTTC.

This clonotype showed up just a few times. The chain carries TRBV30 and TRBJ2-7; 7 nucleotides agree with TRBD1. V lost 1 base and J lost 6; bases outside the gene matches: 6. The CDR3 is made up of 13 amino acids. Germline CDR1 is GTSNPN and CDR2 is SVGIG (reference sequence). The CDR3 sequence: CAWSAWTGTEQYF. CDR3 coding DNA: TGTGCCTGGAGTGCGTGGACAGGCACCGAGCAGTACTTC.

This clonotype was found a few times. An end of the junction does not agree with germline; a read error may underlie this. V gene TRBV10-3 combines with J gene TRBJ1-4; D might be TRBD1 (6 bases). CDR3 length: 16 residues. The germline gives CDR1 ENHRY, CDR2 SYGVKD. The DNA of the CDR3 is TGTGCCAGCAGTTCAACGACAGGACCCACTAATGAAAAACTGTTTTTT. Translated: CASSSTTGPTNEKLFF.

This clonotype was counted many times. The chain combines TRBV15 with TRBJ1-4; TRBD1 might be the D (6 bases). The V gene lost 6 bases and the J gene lost 8 bases, with 16 bases spanning the gap. Germline-derived CDR1 and CDR2 are LNHNV and YYDKDF (reference sequence). The CDR3 extends over 14 amino acids. The CDR3 loop is CATRQIQGREKLFF. DNA of the CDR3: TGTGCCACCAGGCAAATTCAGGGGCGGGAAAAACTGTTTTTT.

This clonotype appeared many times. Sequence at one end of the junction differs from germline and may be a read error. J is TRBJ1-1 and V is TRBV7-2; TRBD1 aligns across 7 bases. Germline CDR1 SGHTA, CDR2 FQGNSA. This CDR3 region has 12 residues. The CDR3 loop is CASSLEGAGAFF. The CDR3 DNA is TGCGCCAGCAGCTTGGAGGGGGCGGGGGCTTTCTTT.

Points on this clonotype: A read error is likely, as this CDR3 ends without the conserved phenylalanine or tryptophan. The chain combines TRBV6-5 with TRBJ2-7, with D possibly being TRBD1 (5 bases). This CDR3 is built from 14 residues. V was shortened by 5 bases and J by 0 bases, with 11 bases between the two germline ends. The germline gives CDR1 MNHEY, CDR2 SVGAGI. The CDR3 DNA reads TGTGCCAGCAGTGACACAGGCATCTCCTACGAGCAGTACTGC. Its protein product is CASSDTGISYEQYC.

This clonotype occurred a few times. This chain joins TRBV4-1 and TRBJ2-5; D is possibly TRBD1 (6 bases). The CDR3 loop spans 14 amino acids. Germline V gene data show CDR1 as MGHRA and CDR2 as YSYEKL. Between the trimmed V and J ends, which lost 1 base and 5 bases, there was a span of 11 bases. The CDR3 here is CASSQVGAGETQYF. The CDR3 region has the DNA TGCGCCAGCAGCCAAGTGGGGGCCGGGGAGACCCAGTACTTC.

At least ten counts were recorded for this clonotype. The chain is built from TRBV25-1 and TRBJ2-7, with D unclear. Germline loops: CDR1 MGHDK, CDR2 SYGVNS. This CDR3 comprises 12 residues. Trimming stripped 4 bases from V and 3 bases from J, with 7 bases between. The CDR3 DNA reads TGTGCCAGCAGTGGCTTCAACTACGAGCAGTACTTC. It specifies CASSGFNYEQYF.

On this clonotype itself: A single base separates this from a much larger clone, so it may be a read error. This chain joins TRBV6-1 and TRBJ1-4, with unresolved D. Trimming pared 8 bases from V and 8 bases from J, leaving 9 bases between. This CDR3 has 11 amino acids. Germline CDR1 reads MNHNS; CDR2 reads SASEGT. The CDR3: CASGTPEKLFF. The CDR3 DNA sequence: TGTGCCAGCGGAACCCCAGAAAAACTGTTTTTT.

This clonotype was counted many times. This chain links TRBV2 with TRBJ1-1, with D unresolved. CDR1 is SNHLY and CDR2 is FYNNEI in the germline V gene. The CDR3 is made up of 14 amino acids. Trimming took 1 base from V and 1 from J, leaving 7 bases between them. CDR3 bases: TGTGCCAGCAGTGAAGTTTCTCCGAACACTGAAGCTTTCTTT. Translated, it gives CASSEVSPNTEAFF.

V gene TRBV12-3 or TRBV12-4 combines with J gene TRBJ1-6; 11 nucleotides agree with TRBD1. J was trimmed by 3 bases and V by 4 bases; bases with no gene match: 5. The CDR3 has 17 residues. CDR3 in amino acids: CASSWGTGGIYNSPLHF. The CDR3 nucleotides are TGTGCCAGCAGTTGGGGGACAGGGGGTATCTATAATTCACCCCTCCACTTT.

This clonotype was seen at least ten times. The CDR3 nucleotides read TGTGCCAGCAGCTCGGGGTACGGGAGAGACGAGCAGTACTTC. Its protein is CASSSGYGRDEQYF. This rearrangement joins TRBV11-2 to TRBJ2-7; perhaps TRBD2 as D (6 bases). CDR3 length: 14 residues. Between the trimmed V and J ends, which lost 4 bases and 5 bases, there was a span of 15 bases. Looked up from germline, CDR1 is SGHAT and CDR2 is FQNNGV.

This clonotype was recorded many times. The J gene is TRBJ1-5, the V gene TRBV2; D unresolved. V lost 8 bases to trimming and J lost 2 bases, with 10 bases between them. CDR1 is SNHLY, CDR2 FYNNEI, per germline. CDR3 length: 13 amino acids. CDR3 protein: CASRVEGNQPQHF. The CDR3 DNA follows: TGTGCCAGCCGGGTTGAGGGCAATCAGCCCCAGCATTTT.

The chain joins TRBV7-2 to TRBJ2-1; 9 bases line up with TRBD2. The CDR3 spans 18 residues. Germline V gene data show CDR1 as SGHTA and CDR2 as FQGNSA. J gave up 3 bases and V 5 bases, and 14 bases lay outside the gene matches. CDR3 DNA: TGTGCCAGCAGCCCCGCAAGTAGCGGGAGCCCGATCTACAATGAGCAGTTCTTC. Its translation is CASSPASSGSPIYNEQFF. Full variable domain (outside the CDR3, taken from reference TRBV7-2 and TRBJ2-1): GAGVSQSPSNKVTEKGKDVELRCDPISGHTALYWYRQSLGQGLEFLIYFQGNSAPDKSGLPSDRFSAERTGGSVSTLTIQRTQQEDSAVYLCASSPASSGSPIYNEQFFGPGTRLTVL.

The V gene is TRBV7-2, the J gene TRBJ1-2, with D possibly matching TRBD1 (6 bases). The germline V and J ends were trimmed by 5 bases and 7 bases, with 20 bases remaining between them. Germline-derived CDR1 and CDR2 are SGHTA and FQGNSA. The CDR3 extends over 15 amino acids. CDR3 coding DNA: TGTGCCAGCAGCCCCAGGGGAGGGAACGGGGGTGGCTACACCTTC. Protein: CASSPRGGNGGGYTF.